This TCR beta chain was sequenced for a study of shared clonotypes between healthy human individuals. Clones were sequenced by immunoSEQ multiplex PCR, and TCRdb holds only the in-frame ones, with some missing. Found here are 2.3 million or so clones, approximately 95% of them singletons; the top ten hold 0.39%. Donors were healthy HIV-negative adults without recent acute infections or vaccinations. V shed 6 bases, J shed 0 bases, and the junction held 11 bases outside the gene matches. The CDR3 contains 17 residues. Germline CDR1 reads SEHNR; CDR2 reads FQNEAQ (reference sequence). The chain employs TRBV7-9 and TRBJ1-5, with TRBD1 matching 7 bases. The receptor comes from a man younger than 35 in good health. Some clones in this sample may be carry-over from other donors' samples. The sample consisted of naive CD4+ T cells from PBMCs. Subset of the sample: CD45RA+ positively selected. The DNA for the CDR3 is TGTGCCAGCAGGGCCGGGACAGATCGATATAGCAATCAGCCCCAGCATTTT. Protein sequence: CASRAGTDRYSNQPQHF.